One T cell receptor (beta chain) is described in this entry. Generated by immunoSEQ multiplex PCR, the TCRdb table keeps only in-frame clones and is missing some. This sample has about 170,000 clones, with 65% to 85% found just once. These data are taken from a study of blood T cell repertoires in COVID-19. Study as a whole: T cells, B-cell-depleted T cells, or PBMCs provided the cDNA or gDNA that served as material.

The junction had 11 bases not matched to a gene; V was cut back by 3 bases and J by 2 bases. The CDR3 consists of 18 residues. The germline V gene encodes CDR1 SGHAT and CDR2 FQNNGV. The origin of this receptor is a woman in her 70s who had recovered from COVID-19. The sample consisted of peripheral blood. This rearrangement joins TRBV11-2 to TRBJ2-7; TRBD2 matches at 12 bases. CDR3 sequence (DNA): TGTGCCAGCAGCTTTACCGCCTCGGGACTAGCGGGCCCCTACGAGCAGTACTTC. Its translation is CASSFTASGLAGPYEQYF. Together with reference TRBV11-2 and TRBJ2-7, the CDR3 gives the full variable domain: EAGVAQSPRYKIIEKRQSVAFWCNPISGHATLYWYQQILGQGPKLLIQFQNNGVVDDSQLPKDRFSAERLKGVDSTLKIQPAKLEDSAVYLCASSFTASGLAGPYEQYFGPGTRLTVT.